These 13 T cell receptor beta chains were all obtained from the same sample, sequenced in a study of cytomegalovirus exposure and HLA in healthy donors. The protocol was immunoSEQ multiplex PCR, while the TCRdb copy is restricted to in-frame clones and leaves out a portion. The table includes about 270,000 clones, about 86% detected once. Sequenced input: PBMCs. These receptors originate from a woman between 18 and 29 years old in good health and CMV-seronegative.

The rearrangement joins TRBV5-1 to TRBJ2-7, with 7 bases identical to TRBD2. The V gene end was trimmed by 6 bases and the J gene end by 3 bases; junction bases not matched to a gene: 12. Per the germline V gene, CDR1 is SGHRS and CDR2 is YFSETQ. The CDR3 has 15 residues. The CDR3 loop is CASTPRGTGVYEQYF. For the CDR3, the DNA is TGCGCCAGCACGCCGCGGGGGACTGGAGTCTACGAGCAGTACTTC.

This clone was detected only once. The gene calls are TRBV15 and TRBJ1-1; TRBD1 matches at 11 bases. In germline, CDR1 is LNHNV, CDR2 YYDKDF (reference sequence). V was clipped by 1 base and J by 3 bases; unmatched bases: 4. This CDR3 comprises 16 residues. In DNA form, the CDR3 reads TGTGCCACCAGCAGAGCCCCGGGACAGGGGGACACTGAAGCTTTCTTT. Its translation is CATSRAPGQGDTEAFF.

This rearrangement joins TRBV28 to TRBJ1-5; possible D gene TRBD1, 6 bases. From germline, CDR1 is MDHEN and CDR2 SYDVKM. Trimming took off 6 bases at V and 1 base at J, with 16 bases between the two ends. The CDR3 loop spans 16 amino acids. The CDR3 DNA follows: TGTGCCAGCAGCCCAGCGGGGGGGGCCAGCAATCAGCCCCAGCATTTT. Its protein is CASSPAGGASNQPQHF.

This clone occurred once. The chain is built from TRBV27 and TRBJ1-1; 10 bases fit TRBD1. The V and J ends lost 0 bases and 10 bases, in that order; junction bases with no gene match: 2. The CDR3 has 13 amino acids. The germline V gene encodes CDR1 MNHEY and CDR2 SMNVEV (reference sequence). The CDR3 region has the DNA TGTGCCAGCAGTTTATCGGGGACAGGGGTAGCTTTCTTT. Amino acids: CASSLSGTGVAFF.

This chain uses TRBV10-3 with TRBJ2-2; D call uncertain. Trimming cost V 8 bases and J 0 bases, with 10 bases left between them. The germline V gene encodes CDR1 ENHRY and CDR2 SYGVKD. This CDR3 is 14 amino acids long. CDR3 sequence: CAIQKDSNTGELFF. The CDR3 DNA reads TGTGCCATCCAGAAAGACTCGAACACCGGGGAGCTGTTTTTT.

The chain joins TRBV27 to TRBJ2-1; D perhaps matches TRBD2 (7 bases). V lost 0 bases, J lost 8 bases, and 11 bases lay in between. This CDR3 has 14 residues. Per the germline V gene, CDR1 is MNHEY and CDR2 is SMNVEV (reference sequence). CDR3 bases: TGTGCCAGCAGTTTATCTCAAGGGGGGGATGAGCAGTTCTTC. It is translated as CASSLSQGGDEQFF.

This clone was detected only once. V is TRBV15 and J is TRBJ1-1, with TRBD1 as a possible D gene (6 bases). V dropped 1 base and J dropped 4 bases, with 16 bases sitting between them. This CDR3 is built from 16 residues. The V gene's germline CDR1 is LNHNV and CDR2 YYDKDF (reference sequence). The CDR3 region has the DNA TGTGCCACCAGCAGAGCTACCGGGACAAGGAGCACTGAAGCTTTCTTT. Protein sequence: CATSRATGTRSTEAFF.

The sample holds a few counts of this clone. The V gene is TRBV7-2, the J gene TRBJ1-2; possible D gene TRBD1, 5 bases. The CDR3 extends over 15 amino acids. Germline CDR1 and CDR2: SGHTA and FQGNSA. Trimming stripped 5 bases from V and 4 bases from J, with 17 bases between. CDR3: CASSDPAGLSYGYTF. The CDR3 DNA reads TGTGCCAGCAGCGATCCCGCAGGGCTTAGCTATGGCTACACCTTC. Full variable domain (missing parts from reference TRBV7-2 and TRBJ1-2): GAGVSQSPSNKVTEKGKDVELRCDPISGHTALYWYRQSLGQGLEFLIYFQGNSAPDKSGLPSDRFSAERTGGSVSTLTIQRTQQEDSAVYLCASSDPAGLSYGYTFGSGTRLTVV.

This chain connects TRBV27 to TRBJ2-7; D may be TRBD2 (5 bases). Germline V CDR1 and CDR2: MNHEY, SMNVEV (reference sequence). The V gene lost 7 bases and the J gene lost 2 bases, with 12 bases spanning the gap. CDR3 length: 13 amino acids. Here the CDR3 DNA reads TGTGCCAGCAAGGAGGATACCACCTACGAGCAGTACTTC. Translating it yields CASKEDTTYEQYF.

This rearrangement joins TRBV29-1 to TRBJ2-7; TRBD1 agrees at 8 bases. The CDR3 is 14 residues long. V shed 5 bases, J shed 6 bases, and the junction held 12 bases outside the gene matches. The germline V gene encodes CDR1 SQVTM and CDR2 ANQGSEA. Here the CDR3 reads CSVFESRGRSEQYF. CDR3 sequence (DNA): TGCAGCGTTTTTGAGTCCAGGGGGCGGTCCGAGCAGTACTTC.

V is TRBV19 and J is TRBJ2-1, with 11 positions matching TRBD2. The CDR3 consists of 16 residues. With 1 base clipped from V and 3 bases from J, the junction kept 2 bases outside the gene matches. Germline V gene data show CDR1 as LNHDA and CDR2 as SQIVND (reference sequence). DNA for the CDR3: TGTGCCAGTAGTATAGTTCTAGCGGGAGGCTACAATGAGCAGTTCTTC. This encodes CASSIVLAGGYNEQFF.

The CDR3 sequence: CASSTAGGYNEQFF. CDR3 DNA sequence: TGTGCCAGCTCCACTGCAGGGGGCTACAATGAGCAGTTCTTC. The chain joins TRBV19 to TRBJ2-1; 7 positions agree with TRBD1. V was clipped by 9 bases and J by 3 bases; unmatched bases: 8. Germline V gene sequence: CDR1 LNHDA, CDR2 SQIVND (reference sequence). The CDR3 is 14 amino acids. Full variable domain (remainder filled in from reference TRBV19 and TRBJ2-1): DGGITQSPKYLFRKEGQNVTLSCEQNLNHDAMYWYRQDPGQGLRLIYYSQIVNDFQKGDIAEGYSVSREKKESFPLTVTSAQKNPTAFYLCASSTAGGYNEQFFGPGTRLTVL.

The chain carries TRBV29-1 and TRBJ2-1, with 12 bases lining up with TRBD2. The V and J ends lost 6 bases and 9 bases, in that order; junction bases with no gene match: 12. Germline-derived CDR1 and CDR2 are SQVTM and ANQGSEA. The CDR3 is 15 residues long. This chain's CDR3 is CSVNLAGGLSLEQFF. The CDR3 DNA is TGCAGCGTGAATCTAGCGGGGGGGCTCTCTCTTGAGCAGTTCTTC.